This TCR beta chain derives from a study of Ad26.COV2.S vaccination and SARS-CoV-2 variants. At the level of the study: Donor was one of the participants in the Ad26.COV2.S arm of the COV1001 trial. Study-level points and caveats: People who got the vaccine or the placebo had similar non-spike TCR breadth. Reports say spike-specific CD8+ and CD4+ T cell responses covered substantial breadth after vaccination.

The treatment is: about 20 received Ad26.COV2.S at low or high dose, single or two shots; roughly five received placebo; per-sample allocation not given. Collection of the samples took place on day 63 after the first injection of vaccine or placebo. Germline V gene data show CDR1 as SQVTM and CDR2 as ANQGSEA. The CDR3 contains 12 residues. About this clone itself: The antigen is unknown.

The data were produced by immunoSEQ multiplex PCR, yet TCRdb's version contains in-frame clones alone and is incomplete. This repertoire shows 290,000 or so clones, around 87% found once; its top ten account for around 3.5%. Sequencing used peripheral blood, obtained in a trial of Ad26.COV2.S vaccine versus placebo. This sequence joins TRBV29-1 and TRBJ1-2; a weak D match, TRBD1 (5 bases). The receptor comes from a person between 18 and 59 years old who received the Ad26.COV2.S COVID-19 vaccine or a placebo. The CDR3 here is CGLTAGLRGYTF. The DNA for the CDR3 is TGCGGATTAACGGCGGGGCTTCGTGGCTACACCTTC.